These 9 T cell receptor beta chains came from one sample sequenced in a study of CD8 T cells in ankylosing spondylitis (dated by TCRdb to 2015 to 2018). Library preparation used 5' RACE. The sequencing machine was an Illumina HiSeq 2500. The public reads were reanalyzed by TCRdb: fastp trimming at Q25, MiXCR alignment, in-frame beta chains only. Here each entry gathers all rows of one CDR3 protein and keeps the most common genes and DNA. The sample table shows 300,000 to 400,000 distinct CDR3 sequences, and 20% to 25% are seen once. The top ten clones comprise 13% of the sample. Sequenced material: blood, either unsorted or a sorted T cell fraction (not recorded which). Receptors were obtained from a male donor with ankylosing spondylitis or in good health (not recorded which).

This clonotype appeared a few times. The chain joins TRBV20-1 to TRBJ1-6; D gene ambiguous. In germline, CDR1 is DFQATT, CDR2 SNEGSKA (reference sequence). The CDR3 length is 14 residues. V gave up 2 bases and J gave up 0 bases, with 5 bases separating them. CDR3 nucleotide sequence: TGCAGTGCTAGATTTAGCTCCTATAATTCACCCCTCCACTTT. Translated: CSARFSSYNSPLHF.

The V gene is TRBV20-1, the J gene TRBJ2-7; 10 positions agree with TRBD1. The CDR3 contains 14 residues. The V segment lost 3 bases and the J segment 3 bases; nucleotides outside the gene matches: 5. In germline, CDR1 is DFQATT, CDR2 SNEGSKA (reference sequence). The CDR3 sequence is CSARGTGDIYEQYF. For the CDR3, the DNA is TGCAGTGCTAGGGGGACAGGGGATATCTACGAGCAGTACTTC.

The rearrangement joins TRBV20-1 to TRBJ2-7; 7 nucleotides align to TRBD1. Unmatched junction bases numbered 8, after V lost 3 bases and J lost 3 bases. Germline V gives CDR1 DFQATT, CDR2 SNEGSKA (reference sequence). The length of the CDR3 is 14 residues. CDR3 loop: CSASIGQEYYEQYF. The CDR3 DNA reads TGCAGTGCTAGTATTGGACAGGAGTACTACGAGCAGTACTTC.

This clonotype has ten or more counts. This chain links TRBV29-1 with TRBJ1-2, with 7 bases aligning to TRBD1. Germline CDR1 reads SQVTM; CDR2 reads ANQGSEA. The CDR3 has 10 residues. The V and J ends lost 1 base and 14 bases, in that order; junction bases with no gene match: 4. CDR3 DNA: TGCAGCGTTGAAGGGCAGGGGGGGACCTTC. Translated: CSVEGQGGTF.

This clonotype was observed a few times. The rearrangement uses TRBV6-5 and TRBJ2-1; the match to TRBD2 covers 8 bases. V lost 2 bases, J lost 3 bases, and 6 bases stayed unmatched. Germline V lookup: CDR1 MNHEY, CDR2 SVGAGI. The CDR3 is 16 amino acids. CDR3 protein: CASSYTLAGRYNEQFF. CDR3 DNA sequence: TGTGCCAGCAGTTACACATTAGCGGGGCGCTACAATGAGCAGTTCTTC.

The chain has TRBV4-1 and TRBJ1-1, with D possibly being TRBD1 (5 bases). V lost 7 bases and J 2 bases, leaving 17 bases between the germline ends. Looked up from germline, CDR1 is MGHRA and CDR2 is YSYEKL. The CDR3 extends over 15 amino acids. The CDR3 is CASNHDLRGNTEAFF. CDR3 bases: TGCGCCAGCAACCACGACCTTAGGGGCAACACTGAAGCTTTCTTT.

This clonotype was counted only a few times. This chain uses TRBV13 with TRBJ2-3, with no clear D. The V gene's germline CDR1 is PRHDT and CDR2 FYEKMQ (reference sequence). The CDR3 covers 12 residues. V was pared by 5 bases and J by 4 bases, with 7 bases between. CDR3 DNA sequence: TGTGCCAGCAGCATGCGACCAGATACGCAGTATTTT. This encodes CASSMRPDTQYF.

This clonotype has just a few counts. The chain has TRBV15 and TRBJ2-7; D is possibly TRBD2 (6 bases). CDR1 and CDR2 from the germline V gene are LNHNV and YYDKDF (reference sequence). This CDR3 region has 15 residues. V was trimmed by 0 bases and J by 6 bases, leaving 15 bases between them. This CDR3 is CATSRDPVGAGEQYF. The CDR3 DNA reads as TGTGCCACCAGCAGAGATCCCGTTGGAGCGGGCGAGCAGTACTTC. Looking up the rest from reference TRBV15 and TRBJ2-7 gives the full variable domain: DAMVIQNPRYQVTQFGKPVTLSCSQTLNHNVMYWYQQKSSQAPKLLFHYYDKDFNNEADTPDNFQSRRPNTSFCFLDIRSPGLGDTAMYLCATSRDPVGAGEQYFGPGTRLTVT.

This clonotype came up a few times. The chain couples TRBV7-9 to TRBJ2-7, with D unclear. V was shortened by 1 base and J by 2 bases, with 12 bases between the two germline ends. In germline, CDR1 is SEHNR, CDR2 FQNEAQ (reference sequence). The CDR3 has 15 amino acids. The chain's CDR3 is CASSLVLTDTYEQYF. The CDR3 DNA is TGTGCCAGCAGCTTAGTTCTCACAGACACCTACGAGCAGTACTTC.